A single sample gave rise to the 2 T cell receptor beta chains below, sequenced in a study of cytomegalovirus exposure and HLA in healthy donors. Clones were sequenced by immunoSEQ multiplex PCR, and TCRdb holds only the in-frame ones, with some missing. The data show about 150,000 clones, 75% to 90% seen once. Input material: PBMCs. Receptors originate from a man aged 18 to 29 in good health and CMV-seropositive.

The rearrangement links TRBV9 to TRBJ2-7; perhaps TRBD1 as D (5 bases). With 1 base removed from V and 6 bases from J, the gap between germline ends came to 17 bases. Germline CDR1 is SGDLS and CDR2 is YYNGEE. The length of the CDR3 is 15 residues. Here the CDR3 DNA reads TGTGCCAGCAGCGTACAGGGAAGGAATTCGGGCGAGCAGTACTTC. Translation gives CASSVQGRNSGEQYF.

The rearrangement uses TRBV27 and TRBJ2-2, with TRBD1 identical over 8 bases. The CDR3 length is 14 residues. Germline V gene lookup returns CDR1 MNHEY and CDR2 SMNVEV (reference sequence). Losses at the gene ends were 6 bases for V and 7 bases for J; bases not matched to a gene: 7. Written as DNA, the CDR3 is TGTGCCAGCAGGGGGGCAGGGGGCCACGGGGAGCTGTTTTTT. As protein: CASRGAGGHGELFF.